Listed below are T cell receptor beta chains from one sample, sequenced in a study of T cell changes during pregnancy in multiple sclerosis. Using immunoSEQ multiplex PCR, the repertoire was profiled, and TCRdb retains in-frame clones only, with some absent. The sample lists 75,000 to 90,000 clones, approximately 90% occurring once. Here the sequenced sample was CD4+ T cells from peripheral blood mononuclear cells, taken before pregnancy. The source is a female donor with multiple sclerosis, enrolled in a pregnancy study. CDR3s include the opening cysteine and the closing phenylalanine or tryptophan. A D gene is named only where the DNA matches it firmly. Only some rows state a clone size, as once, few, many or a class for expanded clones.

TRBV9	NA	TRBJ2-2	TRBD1	TGTGCCAGCAGCGGACGGACAGGGGGCGCCGGGGAGCTGTTTTTT	CASSGRTGGAGELFF
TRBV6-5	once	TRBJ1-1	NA	TGTGCCAGCAGTTACCGGCAGGAGAACACTGAAGCTTTCTTT	CASSYRQENTEAFF
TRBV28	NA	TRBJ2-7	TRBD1	TGTGCCAGCAGATCCGGGACAGGGGCCTACGAGCAGTACTTC	CASRSGTGAYEQYF
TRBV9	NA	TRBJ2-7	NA	TGTGCCAGCAGCCCCCCTGGGAGCTACTACGAGCAGTACTTC	CASSPPGSYYEQYF
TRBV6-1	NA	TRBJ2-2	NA	TGTGCCAGCAGTGCGTTACTAGCAGCCGGGGAGCTGTTTTTT	CASSALLAAGELFF
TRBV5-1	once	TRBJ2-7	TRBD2	TGCGCCAGCAGCTTGGACGGTAGCGGGGATACCTACGAGCAGTACTTC	CASSLDGSGDTYEQYF
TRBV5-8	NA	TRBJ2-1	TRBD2	TGTGCCAGCAGCCGACTAGCGGGCCTAACAGGAGAGCAGTTCTTC	CASSRLAGLTGEQFF
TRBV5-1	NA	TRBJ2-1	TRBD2	TGCGCCAGCAGCTTGGCCTTTGGGGGCGGGGGGGCCTCGTCCTACAATGAGCAGTTCTTC	CASSLAFGGGGASSYNEQFF
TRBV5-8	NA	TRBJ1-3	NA	TGTGCCAGCAGCAAACGGGACACCACCATATATTTT	CASSKRDTTIYF
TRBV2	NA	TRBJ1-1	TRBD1	TGTGCCAGCAGTGAGACAGGGGGCTGGAACACTGAAGCTTTCTTT	CASSETGGWNTEAFF
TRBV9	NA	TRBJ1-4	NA	TGTGCCAGCAGCGTAGGGGGAGCTAATGAAAAACTGTTTTTT	CASSVGGANEKLFF
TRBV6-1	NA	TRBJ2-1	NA	TGTGCCAGCAGTGAAGGTTGGTCGGGGCGTCCGGGGGATGAGCAGTTCTTC	CASSEGWSGRPGDEQFF
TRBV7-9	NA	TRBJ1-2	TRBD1	TGTGCCAGCAGCTTAGGACAGGGCCCTGGGCATGGCTACACCTTC	CASSLGQGPGHGYTF
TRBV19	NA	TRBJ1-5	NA	TGTGCCAGTATTTTGACAGCCCCTAGCAATCAGCCCCAGCATTTT	CASILTAPSNQPQHF
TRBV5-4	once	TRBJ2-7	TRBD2	TGTGCCAGCAAGCAAGACGTAGCGGGAGTTGGCTACGAGCAGTACTTC	CASKQDVAGVGYEQYF
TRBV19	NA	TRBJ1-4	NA	TGTGCCAGTAGACCCCCGACACACAACGGAGAAAAACTGTTTTTT	CASRPPTHNGEKLFF
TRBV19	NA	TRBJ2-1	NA	TGTGCCAGTAGCCGACGGGACAACAAGCAGTTCTTC	CASSRRDNKQFF
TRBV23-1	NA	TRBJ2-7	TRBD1	TGCGCCAGCAGTCAATCTGACAGGGGGTATTCCTACGAGCAGTACTTC	CASSQSDRGYSYEQYF
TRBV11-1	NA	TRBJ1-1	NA	TGTGCCAGCAGCCGAACTTCCGTGAACACTGAAGCTTTCTTT	CASSRTSVNTEAFF
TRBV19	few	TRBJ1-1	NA	TGTGCCACCACCCAGGGGATCCGGGACACTGAAGCTTTCTTT	CATTQGIRDTEAFF
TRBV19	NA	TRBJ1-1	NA	TGTGCCAGTAGTATTACGACATCCGGCGGGAGCACTGAAGCTTTCTTT	CASSITTSGGSTEAFF
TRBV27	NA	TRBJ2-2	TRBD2	TGTGCCAGCAGTTTCAGCGGGAGCGGGGAGCTGTTTTTT	CASSFSGSGELFF
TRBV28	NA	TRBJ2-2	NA	TGTGCCAGCCAGGGCACCGGGGAGCTGTTTTTT	CASQGTGELFF
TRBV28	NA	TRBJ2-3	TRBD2	TGTGCCAGCAGCGTACTCCGAAGGGCTAGCGGGAGGGAGGCTAGCACAGATACGCAGTATTTT	CASSVLRRASGREASTDTQYF
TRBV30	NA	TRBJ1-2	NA	TGTGCCTGGAGTGTTAATTGGGACACTTATGGCTACACCTTC	CAWSVNWDTYGYTF
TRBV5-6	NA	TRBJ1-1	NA	TGTGCCAGCGCACCGGCGGGAAGGAACACTGAAGCTTTCTTT	CASAPAGRNTEAFF
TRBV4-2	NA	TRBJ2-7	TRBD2	TGTGCCAGCAGCTCCTCCGGGACTAGCGCCTACGAGCAGTACTTC	CASSSSGTSAYEQYF